The entry that follows covers one TCR beta chain sequence. The PCR made use of 60 Vbeta and 13 Jbeta primers. Libraries were prepared by immunoSEQ multiplex PCR; TCRdb keeps only in-frame clonotypes and omits some of them. Altogether more than 130,000 clones are present, 78% being singletons, with the ten largest covering about 2.8%. This sample was taken from a study of cytomegalovirus exposure and HLA in healthy donors. Background on the study: Earlier work reported around 110 million unique TCR beta sequences from 180 million or so T cells. The study placed less than 90% of its approximately 400 genotyped donors in the Caucasian-associated ancestry cluster.

The CDR3 runs to 14 residues. Germline V CDR1 and CDR2: SGHAT, FQNNGV. V lost 2 bases to trimming and J lost 0 bases, with 8 bases between them. The specimen sequenced was PBMCs. The TCR originated in a male donor in good health and CMV-seronegative. The V gene is TRBV11-2, the J gene TRBJ2-7; maybe TRBD1 (5 bases). In nucleotides, the CDR3 is TGTGCCAGCAGCTTAAGAGACAGCTCCTACGAGCAGTACTTC. The encoded protein is CASSLRDSSYEQYF. The full variable domain, its missing parts supplied by reference TRBV11-2 and TRBJ2-7, is EAGVAQSPRYKIIEKRQSVAFWCNPISGHATLYWYQQILGQGPKLLIQFQNNGVVDDSQLPKDRFSAERLKGVDSTLKIQPAKLEDSAVYLCASSLRDSSYEQYFGPGTRLTVT.